The 3 T cell receptor beta chains below come from one sample, sequenced in a study of Ad26.COV2.S vaccination and SARS-CoV-2 variants. Here immunoSEQ multiplex PCR was the method, and the copy in TCRdb shows in-frame clones only, minus some. The sample shows some 640,000 clones, approximately 88% of them seen only once. Regarding treatment: about 20 received Ad26.COV2.S at low or high dose, single or two shots; a few received placebo; per-sample allocation not given. Sampling happened 63 days after the first vaccine or placebo injection. The sample here was peripheral blood, taken in a trial of Ad26.COV2.S vaccine versus placebo. The source of these receptors is a person aged 18-65 years who received the Ad26.COV2.S COVID-19 vaccine or a placebo.

This clone appeared a single time. This chain joins TRBV5-1 and TRBJ1-1; no definite D call. Germline V gene data show CDR1 as SGHRS and CDR2 as YFSETQ. The CDR3 covers 16 residues. Trimming pared 0 bases from V and 4 bases from J, leaving 16 bases between. In DNA form, the CDR3 reads TGCGCCAGCAGCTTGGAGCCCCGGGCCCGGGGCACTGAAGCTTTCTTT. Translated: CASSLEPRARGTEAFF.

The table lists this clone with a few counts. The V gene is TRBV10-1, the J gene TRBJ2-2; 9 bases align to TRBD1. This CDR3 contains 15 residues. The V segment lost 4 bases and the J segment 7 bases; nucleotides outside the gene matches: 7. The germline V gene has CDR1 WNHNN and CDR2 SYGVQD (reference sequence). The CDR3 DNA reads as TGCGCCAGCAGTGGGGGACAGGGAGGCTACGGGGAGCTGTTTTTT. It translates to CASSGGQGGYGELFF.

V gene TRBV6-2 or TRBV6-3 combines with J gene TRBJ2-1; 9 nucleotides align to TRBD1. J was trimmed by 8 bases and V by 2 bases; bases with no gene match: 10. The CDR3 covers 16 residues. Per the germline V gene, CDR1 is MNHEY and CDR2 is SVGEGT. The CDR3 bases are TGTGCCAGCAGTTACCCTACAGGGGGCGCGGACCATGAGCAGTTCTTC. It codes for CASSYPTGGADHEQFF.